The rows below give T cell receptor beta chains drawn from one sample of a study of blood T cell repertoires in COVID-19. This table comes from immunoSEQ multiplex PCR, and its TCRdb copy is limited to in-frame clones, with some not included. The table has roughly 290,000 clones, more than 85% seen once. Sequencing was done on a sample of peripheral blood. These receptors were taken from a man aged 25 to 40 with acute or convalescent COVID-19. The CDR3 runs from the conserved cysteine through the conserved F or W. The D gene is left open where the match is weak. The size entry is marked missing in some rows and otherwise reads once, few, many or a size class.

abundance: -; d_gene: -; v_gene: TRBV5-6; j_gene: TRBJ1-1; CDR3nt: TGTGCCAGCAGCTTCTTAGGAGAAACTGAAGCTTTCTTT; CDR3aa: CASSFLGETEAFF
abundance: -; d_gene: -; v_gene: TRBV19; j_gene: TRBJ2-2; CDR3nt: TGTGCCAGTAGTATAGGCGGGGCCGGGGAGCTGTTTTTT; CDR3aa: CASSIGGAGELFF
abundance: -; d_gene: TRBD1; v_gene: TRBV30; j_gene: TRBJ2-7; CDR3nt: TGTGCCTGGAGCACTCCGGGACAGGGGGCTTACTTC; CDR3aa: CAWSTPGQGAYF
abundance: -; d_gene: -; v_gene: TRBV5-1; j_gene: TRBJ1-2; CDR3nt: TGCGCCAGCAGCTTGGATCAGGGGCTGGGAGGCTACACCTTC; CDR3aa: CASSLDQGLGGYTF
abundance: -; d_gene: TRBD1; v_gene: TRBV6-5; j_gene: TRBJ1-2; CDR3nt: TGTGCCAGCAGTCGGGACAGTTGGAATTATGGCTACACCTTC; CDR3aa: CASSRDSWNYGYTF
abundance: -; d_gene: -; v_gene: TRBV7-9; j_gene: TRBJ2-1; CDR3nt: TGTGCCAGCAGCTCTAATCGGGGGGCGGCCCTGTACAATGAGCAGTTCTTC; CDR3aa: CASSSNRGAALYNEQFF
abundance: -; d_gene: TRBD2; v_gene: TRBV27; j_gene: TRBJ2-7; CDR3nt: TGTGCCAGCAGTTTATTTGGAATAGCGGGAGGAATCGTCCGTCGGTACGAGCAGTACTTC; CDR3aa: CASSLFGIAGGIVRRYEQYF
abundance: -; d_gene: TRBD2; v_gene: TRBV28; j_gene: TRBJ2-1; CDR3nt: TGTGCCAGCAGTTCTAGCGGGAGTGGCAATGAGCAGTTCTTC; CDR3aa: CASSSSGSGNEQFF
abundance: few; d_gene: -; v_gene: TRBV4-2; j_gene: TRBJ2-3; CDR3nt: TGTGCCAGCAGCCAAGAATGGGGGCGGGATACGCAGTATTTT; CDR3aa: CASSQEWGRDTQYF
abundance: -; d_gene: TRBD2; v_gene: TRBV6-5; j_gene: TRBJ2-2; CDR3nt: TGTGCCAGCGGGACTAGCGTCGAGACCGGGGAGCTGTTTTTT; CDR3aa: CASGTSVETGELFF
abundance: -; d_gene: -; v_gene: TRBV5-1; j_gene: TRBJ2-5; CDR3nt: TGCGCCAGCAGCTCGGACACGACCCAGTACTTC; CDR3aa: CASSSDTTQYF
abundance: -; d_gene: -; v_gene: TRBV19; j_gene: TRBJ1-1; CDR3nt: TGTGCCAGTAGTATAGATCAGGAGGGAAAGAACACTGAAGCTTTCTTT; CDR3aa: CASSIDQEGKNTEAFF
abundance: -; d_gene: TRBD2; v_gene: TRBV5-6; j_gene: TRBJ2-7; CDR3nt: TGTGCCAGCAGCTTTACTAGCGGGAGTTACGAGCAGTACTTC; CDR3aa: CASSFTSGSYEQYF
abundance: -; d_gene: -; v_gene: TRBV28; j_gene: TRBJ1-5; CDR3nt: TGTGCCAGCAGTCATCAACAGCCCCAGCATTTT; CDR3aa: CASSHQQPQHF
abundance: -; d_gene: -; v_gene: TRBV6-5; j_gene: TRBJ1-1; CDR3nt: TGTGCCAGCCGCGTGAACACTGAAGCTTTCTTT; CDR3aa: CASRVNTEAFF
abundance: -; d_gene: -; v_gene: TRBV5-4; j_gene: TRBJ1-1; CDR3nt: TGTGCCAGCAGCTTTGGGGGGGCGCTTAACACTGAAGCTTTCTTT; CDR3aa: CASSFGGALNTEAFF
abundance: -; d_gene: TRBD1; v_gene: TRBV27; j_gene: TRBJ1-1; CDR3nt: TGTGCCAGCAGTTCGACAGGGATGAACACTGAAGCTTTCTTT; CDR3aa: CASSSTGMNTEAFF
abundance: -; d_gene: TRBD2; v_gene: TRBV28; j_gene: TRBJ2-1; CDR3nt: TGTGCCAGCAGTTCCGCTCAGACTAGCGGGAGTGGAAATGAGCAGTTCTTC; CDR3aa: CASSSAQTSGSGNEQFF
abundance: -; d_gene: -; v_gene: TRBV18; j_gene: TRBJ1-1; CDR3nt: TGTGCCAGCTCTCAGGGATGGTCGTTATTAAACACTGAAGCTTTCTTT; CDR3aa: CASSQGWSLLNTEAFF
abundance: once; d_gene: -; v_gene: TRBV5-1; j_gene: TRBJ1-3; CDR3nt: TGCGCCAGCAGCTTGATGGACTCCTCTGGAAACACCATATATTTT; CDR3aa: CASSLMDSSGNTIYF
abundance: -; d_gene: -; v_gene: TRBV29-1; j_gene: TRBJ2-5; CDR3nt: TGCAGCGTTGAGGGGAGTACGGCGTTTGAGACCCAGTACTTC; CDR3aa: CSVEGSTAFETQYF
abundance: -; d_gene: -; v_gene: TRBV20-1; j_gene: TRBJ2-1; CDR3nt: TGCAGTGCGGCGGTGGCCAATGAGCAGTTCTTC; CDR3aa: CSAAVANEQFF
abundance: -; d_gene: -; v_gene: TRBV2; j_gene: TRBJ2-7; CDR3nt: TGTGCCAGCCGTGGAGGGTTCAACGAGCAGTGCTTC; CDR3aa: CASRGGFNEQCF
abundance: -; d_gene: -; v_gene: TRBV5-1; j_gene: TRBJ1-5; CDR3nt: TGCGCCAGCAGCCCACAGGGTATGGATCAGCCCCAGCATTTT; CDR3aa: CASSPQGMDQPQHF
abundance: -; d_gene: TRBD1; v_gene: TRBV6-5; j_gene: TRBJ2-5; CDR3nt: TGTGCCAGCGGGCTCTTAAGAGGGGGCAAAGAGACCCAGTACTTC; CDR3aa: CASGLLRGGKETQYF
abundance: -; d_gene: -; v_gene: TRBV14; j_gene: TRBJ1-1; CDR3nt: TGTGCCAGCAGCCAAGTCCAGATTGCTGAAGCTTTCTTT; CDR3aa: CASSQVQIAEAFF
abundance: -; d_gene: -; v_gene: TRBV5-8; j_gene: TRBJ1-3; CDR3nt: TGTGCCAGCAGCCTACTTCTTAGCGCTGGAAACACCATATATTTT; CDR3aa: CASSLLLSAGNTIYF
abundance: -; d_gene: -; v_gene: TRBV5-6; j_gene: TRBJ1-2; CDR3nt: TGTGCCAGCAGCCCCGGGACTGCCTATGGCTACACCTTC; CDR3aa: CASSPGTAYGYTF
abundance: few; d_gene: TRBD1; v_gene: TRBV30; j_gene: TRBJ1-1; CDR3nt: TGTGCCTGGAGCGGACAGGGAGTCACTGAAGCTTTCTTT; CDR3aa: CAWSGQGVTEAFF
abundance: -; d_gene: -; v_gene: TRBV5-1; j_gene: TRBJ2-7; CDR3nt: TGCGCCAGCAGCCGGGGAGACTCCCCCTACGAGCAGTACTTC; CDR3aa: CASSRGDSPYEQYF
abundance: -; d_gene: TRBD1; v_gene: TRBV24-1; j_gene: TRBJ2-1; CDR3nt: TGTGCCACCAGTGACCGGACAGGATACAATGAGCAGTTCTTC; CDR3aa: CATSDRTGYNEQFF
abundance: -; d_gene: TRBD1; v_gene: TRBV6-2/TRBV6-3; j_gene: TRBJ2-6; CDR3nt: TGTGCCAGCAGTCGGACAGGGGGCGTTCTTAGACGCTCTGGGGCCAACGTCCTGACTTTC; CDR3aa: CASSRTGGVLRRSGANVLTF
abundance: -; d_gene: TRBD1; v_gene: TRBV9; j_gene: TRBJ2-1; CDR3nt: TGTGCCATGACCGGGACAGGGGTGCGGAGCTCCTACAATGAGCAGTTCTTC; CDR3aa: CAMTGTGVRSSYNEQFF
abundance: -; d_gene: TRBD2; v_gene: TRBV27; j_gene: TRBJ2-3; CDR3nt: TGTGCCAGCAGTTTAGGACTAGCAACAGATACGCAGTATTTT; CDR3aa: CASSLGLATDTQYF
abundance: medium-sized; d_gene: -; v_gene: TRBV11-2; j_gene: TRBJ2-7; CDR3nt: TGTGCCAGCAGCTTAGAATCTCCGGCAGAGGACGAGCAGTACTTC; CDR3aa: CASSLESPAEDEQYF
abundance: -; d_gene: TRBD1; v_gene: TRBV5-4; j_gene: TRBJ2-5; CDR3nt: TGTGCCAGCAGCTCACAGGGGGCGCAAGGAGAGACCCAGTACTTC; CDR3aa: CASSSQGAQGETQYF
abundance: once; d_gene: TRBD1; v_gene: TRBV28; j_gene: TRBJ2-2; CDR3nt: TGTGCCAGCAGTTATGATCTACATGGACAGGAGAACACCGGGGAGCTGTTTTTT; CDR3aa: CASSYDLHGQENTGELFF
abundance: -; d_gene: -; v_gene: TRBV27; j_gene: TRBJ2-7; CDR3nt: TGTGCCAGCAGGGCAGACTGGAGCTCCTACGAGCAGTACTTC; CDR3aa: CASRADWSSYEQYF
abundance: once; d_gene: -; v_gene: TRBV28; j_gene: TRBJ1-1; CDR3nt: TGTGCCAGCAGTTTTCAGTGGCCCCAAGCTTTCTTT; CDR3aa: CASSFQWPQAFF
abundance: -; d_gene: -; v_gene: TRBV28; j_gene: TRBJ1-5; CDR3nt: TGTGCCAGCCGCGATAGCAATCAGCCCCAGCATTTT; CDR3aa: CASRDSNQPQHF
abundance: -; d_gene: -; v_gene: TRBV19; j_gene: TRBJ2-3; CDR3nt: TGTGCCAGTAGTTTCGGTCCGGGAGCAGATACGCAGTATTTT; CDR3aa: CASSFGPGADTQYF
abundance: -; d_gene: TRBD1; v_gene: TRBV28; j_gene: TRBJ1-1; CDR3nt: TGTGCCAGCAGATATCCGGGACAGGACAACACTGAAGCTTTCTTT; CDR3aa: CASRYPGQDNTEAFF
abundance: -; d_gene: -; v_gene: TRBV28; j_gene: TRBJ2-1; CDR3nt: TGTGCCAGCGGACTCATCGGCGCCTCCTACAATGAGCAGTTCTTC; CDR3aa: CASGLIGASYNEQFF
abundance: few; d_gene: -; v_gene: TRBV6-4; j_gene: TRBJ2-2; CDR3nt: TGTGCCAGCAGTGACTCGAATCGGGAGTACACCGGGGAGCTGTTTTTT; CDR3aa: CASSDSNREYTGELFF
abundance: -; d_gene: -; v_gene: TRBV28; j_gene: TRBJ1-6; CDR3nt: TGTGCCAGCATCCAGGGGTGGAATTCACCCCTCCACTTT; CDR3aa: CASIQGWNSPLHF
abundance: -; d_gene: -; v_gene: TRBV3-1/TRBV3-2; j_gene: TRBJ1-3; CDR3nt: TGTGCCAGCAGCCAAGAAAGGGGATATTCTGGAAACACCATATATTTT; CDR3aa: CASSQERGYSGNTIYF
abundance: -; d_gene: -; v_gene: TRBV4-2; j_gene: TRBJ2-2; CDR3nt: TGTGCCAGCAGCCCCCTGGGGGAGGCGAACACCGGGGAGCTGTTTTTT; CDR3aa: CASSPLGEANTGELFF
abundance: -; d_gene: -; v_gene: TRBV2; j_gene: TRBJ1-5; CDR3nt: TGTGCCAGCAGCCCCCGTTTGGACAACAATCAGCCCCAGCATTTT; CDR3aa: CASSPRLDNNQPQHF
abundance: few; d_gene: TRBD1; v_gene: TRBV19; j_gene: TRBJ1-6; CDR3nt: TGTGCCAGTAGCTTAACAGGGGTAGGTTCACCCCTCCACTTT; CDR3aa: CASSLTGVGSPLHF
abundance: -; d_gene: -; v_gene: TRBV5-1; j_gene: TRBJ2-7; CDR3nt: TGCGCCAGCAGCTTAAGCAGGGACTACGAGCAGTACTTC; CDR3aa: CASSLSRDYEQYF
abundance: -; d_gene: -; v_gene: TRBV18; j_gene: TRBJ2-1; CDR3nt: TGTGCCAGCTCACCCGTGCGAGCGGAGCAGTTCTTC; CDR3aa: CASSPVRAEQFF
abundance: once; d_gene: TRBD1; v_gene: TRBV12-5; j_gene: TRBJ2-2; CDR3nt: TGTGCTAGTGGGAAGGGGGCCACCGGGGAGCTGTTTTTT; CDR3aa: CASGKGATGELFF
abundance: -; d_gene: -; v_gene: TRBV5-6; j_gene: TRBJ2-3; CDR3nt: TGTGCCAGCAGCGTGAGGCTATCGAGCACAGATACGCAGTATTTT; CDR3aa: CASSVRLSSTDTQYF
abundance: -; d_gene: TRBD1; v_gene: TRBV5-1; j_gene: TRBJ2-7; CDR3nt: TGCGCCAGCAGCTTGGCCGGGACAGCCTACGAGCAGTACTTC; CDR3aa: CASSLAGTAYEQYF
abundance: -; d_gene: TRBD1; v_gene: TRBV6-6; j_gene: TRBJ1-4; CDR3nt: TGTGCCAGCAGTACCGGGGACAGGGGCCACAAACTGTTTTTT; CDR3aa: CASSTGDRGHKLFF